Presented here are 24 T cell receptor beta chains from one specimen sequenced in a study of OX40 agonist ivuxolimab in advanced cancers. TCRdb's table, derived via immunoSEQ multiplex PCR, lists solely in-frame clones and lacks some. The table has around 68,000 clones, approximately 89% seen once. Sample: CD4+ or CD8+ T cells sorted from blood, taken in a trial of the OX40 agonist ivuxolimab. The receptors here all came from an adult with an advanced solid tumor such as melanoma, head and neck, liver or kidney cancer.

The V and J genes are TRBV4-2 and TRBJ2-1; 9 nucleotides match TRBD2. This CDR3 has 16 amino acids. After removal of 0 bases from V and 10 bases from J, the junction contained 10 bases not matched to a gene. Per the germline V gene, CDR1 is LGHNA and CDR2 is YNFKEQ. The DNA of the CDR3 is TGTGCCAGCAGCCAAGATGCTGGTAGCGGGGGTTGGGAGCAGTTCTTC. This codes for CASSQDAGSGGWEQFF.

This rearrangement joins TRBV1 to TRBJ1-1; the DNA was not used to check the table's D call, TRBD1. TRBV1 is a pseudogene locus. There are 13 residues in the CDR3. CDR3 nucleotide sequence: TGCACCAGACCCAGGGAAGGGGACACTGAAGCTTTCTTT. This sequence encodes CTRPREGDTEAFF.

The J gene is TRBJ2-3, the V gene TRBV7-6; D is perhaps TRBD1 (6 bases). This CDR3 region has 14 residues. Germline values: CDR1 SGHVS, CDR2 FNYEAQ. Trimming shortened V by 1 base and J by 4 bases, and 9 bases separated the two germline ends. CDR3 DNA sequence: TGTGCCAGCAGCTTAGTGGGGGCGGCAGATACGCAGTATTTT. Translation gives CASSLVGAADTQYF.

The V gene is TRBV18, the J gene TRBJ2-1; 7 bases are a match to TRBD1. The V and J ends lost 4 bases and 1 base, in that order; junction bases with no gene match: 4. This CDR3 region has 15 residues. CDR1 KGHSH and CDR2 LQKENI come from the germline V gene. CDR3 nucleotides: TGTGCCAGCTCACTCCCGGGACAGTCCTACAATGAGCAGTTCTTC. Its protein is CASSLPGQSYNEQFF.

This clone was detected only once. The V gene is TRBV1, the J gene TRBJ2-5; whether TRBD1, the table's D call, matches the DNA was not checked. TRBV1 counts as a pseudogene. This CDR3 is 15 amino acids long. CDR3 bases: TGCACCAGCAGCCAAGATGGAAGGGGGCAAGAGACCCAGTACTTC. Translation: CTSSQDGRGQETQYF.

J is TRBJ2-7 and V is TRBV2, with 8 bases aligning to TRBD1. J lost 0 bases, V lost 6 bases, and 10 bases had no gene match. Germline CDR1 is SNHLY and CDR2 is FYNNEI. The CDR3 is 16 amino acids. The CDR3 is CASRPKTGDLSYEQYF. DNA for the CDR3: TGTGCCAGCAGACCCAAGACAGGGGATCTCTCCTACGAGCAGTACTTC.

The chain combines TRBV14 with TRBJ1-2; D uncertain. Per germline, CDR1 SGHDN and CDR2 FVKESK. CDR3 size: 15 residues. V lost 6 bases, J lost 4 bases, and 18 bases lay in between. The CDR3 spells CASRPSGRESYGYTF. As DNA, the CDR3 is TGTGCCAGCAGACCCAGTGGGAGGGAGTCCTATGGCTACACCTTC.

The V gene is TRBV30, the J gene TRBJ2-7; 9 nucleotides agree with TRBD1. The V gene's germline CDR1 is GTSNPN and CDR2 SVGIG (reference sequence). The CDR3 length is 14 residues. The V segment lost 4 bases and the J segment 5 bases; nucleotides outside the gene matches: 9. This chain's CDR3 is CAWTAGTGYDEQYF. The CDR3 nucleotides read TGTGCCTGGACGGCCGGGACAGGGTACGACGAGCAGTACTTC.

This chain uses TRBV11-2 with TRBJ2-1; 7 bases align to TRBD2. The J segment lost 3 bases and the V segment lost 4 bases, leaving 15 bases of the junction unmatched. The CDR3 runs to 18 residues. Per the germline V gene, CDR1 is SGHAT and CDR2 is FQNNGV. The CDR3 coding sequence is TGTGCCAGCAGCTCACAGTTGGCGGGGTCTAGCGGCTACAATGAGCAGTTCTTC. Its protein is CASSSQLAGSSGYNEQFF. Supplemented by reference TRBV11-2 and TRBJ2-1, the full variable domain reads EAGVAQSPRYKIIEKRQSVAFWCNPISGHATLYWYQQILGQGPKLLIQFQNNGVVDDSQLPKDRFSAERLKGVDSTLKIQPAKLEDSAVYLCASSSQLAGSSGYNEQFFGPGTRLTVL.

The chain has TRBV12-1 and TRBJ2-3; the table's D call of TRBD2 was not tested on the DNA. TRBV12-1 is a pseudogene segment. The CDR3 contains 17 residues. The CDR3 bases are TGTGCCAGCAGCTTTAGGCTAGCGGGGGGGCTGTCAGATACGCAGTATTTT. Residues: CASSFRLAGGLSDTQYF.

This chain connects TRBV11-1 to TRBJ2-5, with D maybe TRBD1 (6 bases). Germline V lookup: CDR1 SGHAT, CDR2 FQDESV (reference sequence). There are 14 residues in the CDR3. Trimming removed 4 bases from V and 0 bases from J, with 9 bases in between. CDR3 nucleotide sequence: TGTGCCAGCAGCTCCCGGGACAACCAAGAGACCCAGTACTTC. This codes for CASSSRDNQETQYF.

The DNA of the CDR3 is TGTGCCAGCAGCACCGGGACAGGGAAAGAGACCCAGTACTTC. It specifies CASSTGTGKETQYF. The V gene is TRBV7-9, the J gene TRBJ2-5; TRBD1 matches at 9 bases. Per the germline V gene, CDR1 is SEHNR and CDR2 is FQNEAQ (reference sequence). The CDR3 runs 14 residues. V trimming: 5 bases; J trimming: 3 bases; junction bases outside the gene matches: 4.

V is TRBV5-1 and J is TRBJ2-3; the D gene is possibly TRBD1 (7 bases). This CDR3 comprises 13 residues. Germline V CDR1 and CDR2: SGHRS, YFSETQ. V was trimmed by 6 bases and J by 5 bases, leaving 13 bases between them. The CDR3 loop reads CASKEGAEDTQYF. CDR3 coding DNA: TGCGCCAGCAAGGAGGGGGCTGAAGATACGCAGTATTTT.

The CDR3 nucleotides read TGTGCCAGCAGTGACCTCTCTTCTTCACCCCTCCACTTT. It is translated as CASSDLSSSPLHF. The rearrangement uses TRBV2 and TRBJ1-6; D unclear. CDR3 length: 13 residues. CDR1 is SNHLY and CDR2 is FYNNEI in the germline V gene. Trimming left V 3 bases short and J 9 bases short, with 9 bases between.

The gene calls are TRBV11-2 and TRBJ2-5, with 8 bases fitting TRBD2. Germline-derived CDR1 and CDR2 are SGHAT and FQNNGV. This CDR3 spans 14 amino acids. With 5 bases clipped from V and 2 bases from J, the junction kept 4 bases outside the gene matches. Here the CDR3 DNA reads TGTGCCAGCAGCGTAGCGGGGAGTCAAGAGACCCAGTACTTC. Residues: CASSVAGSQETQYF.

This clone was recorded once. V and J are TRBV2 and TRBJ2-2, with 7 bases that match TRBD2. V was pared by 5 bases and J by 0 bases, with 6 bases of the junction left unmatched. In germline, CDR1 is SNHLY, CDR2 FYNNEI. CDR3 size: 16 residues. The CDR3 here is CASSSWAGANTGELFF. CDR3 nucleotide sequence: TGTGCCAGCAGTAGCTGGGCGGGGGCGAACACCGGGGAGCTGTTTTTT. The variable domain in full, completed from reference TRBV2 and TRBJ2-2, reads EPEVTQTPSHQVTQMGQEVILRCVPISNHLYFYWYRQILGQKVEFLVSFYNNEISEKSEIFDDQFSVERPDGSNFTLKIRSTKLEDSAMYFCASSSWAGANTGELFFGEGSRLTVL.

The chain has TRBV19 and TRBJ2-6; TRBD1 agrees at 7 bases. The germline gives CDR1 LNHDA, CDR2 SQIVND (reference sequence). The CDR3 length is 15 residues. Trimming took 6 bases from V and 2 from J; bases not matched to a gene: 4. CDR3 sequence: CASREGAAGANVLTF. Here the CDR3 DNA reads TGTGCCAGTAGAGAGGGGGCGGCTGGGGCCAACGTCCTGACTTTC. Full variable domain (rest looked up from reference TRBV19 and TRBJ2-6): DGGITQSPKYLFRKEGQNVTLSCEQNLNHDAMYWYRQDPGQGLRLIYYSQIVNDFQKGDIAEGYSVSREKKESFPLTVTSAQKNPTAFYLCASREGAAGANVLTFGAGSRLTVL.

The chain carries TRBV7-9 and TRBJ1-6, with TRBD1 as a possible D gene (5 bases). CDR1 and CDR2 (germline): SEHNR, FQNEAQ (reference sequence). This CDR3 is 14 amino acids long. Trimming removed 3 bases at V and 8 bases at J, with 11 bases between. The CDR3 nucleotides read TGTGCCAGCAGCTTCAACGGGGGTGATTCACCCCTCCACTTT. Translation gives CASSFNGGDSPLHF.

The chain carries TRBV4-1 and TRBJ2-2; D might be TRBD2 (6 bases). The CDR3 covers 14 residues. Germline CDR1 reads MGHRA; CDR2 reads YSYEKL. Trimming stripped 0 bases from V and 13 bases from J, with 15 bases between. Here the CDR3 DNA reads TGCGCCAGCAGCCAAGACTTGACGGCCGGGAGGCTGTTTTTT. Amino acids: CASSQDLTAGRLFF.

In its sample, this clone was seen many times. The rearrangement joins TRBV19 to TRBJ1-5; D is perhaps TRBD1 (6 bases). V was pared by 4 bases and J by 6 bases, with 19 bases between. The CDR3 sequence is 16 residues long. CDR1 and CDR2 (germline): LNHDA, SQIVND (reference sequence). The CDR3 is CASSTPASGEGQPQHF. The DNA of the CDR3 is TGTGCCAGTAGTACCCCCGCCTCAGGGGAAGGTCAGCCCCAGCATTTT.

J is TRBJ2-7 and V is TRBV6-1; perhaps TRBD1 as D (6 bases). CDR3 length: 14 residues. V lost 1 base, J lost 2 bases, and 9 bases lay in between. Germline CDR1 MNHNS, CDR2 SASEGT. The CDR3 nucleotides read TGTGCCAGCAGTGAAGATGGGGGCGCCTACGAGCAGTACTTC. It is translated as CASSEDGGAYEQYF.

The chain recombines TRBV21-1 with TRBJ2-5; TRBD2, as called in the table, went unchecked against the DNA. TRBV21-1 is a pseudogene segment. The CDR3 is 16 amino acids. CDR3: CASSILLGLEDETQYF. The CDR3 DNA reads TGTGCCAGCAGCATACTTTTGGGACTAGAGGATGAGACCCAGTACTTC.

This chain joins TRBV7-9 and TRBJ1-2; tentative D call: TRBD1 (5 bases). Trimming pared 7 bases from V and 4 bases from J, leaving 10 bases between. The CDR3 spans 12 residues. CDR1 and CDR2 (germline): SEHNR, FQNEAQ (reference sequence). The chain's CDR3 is CASTLGGYGYTF. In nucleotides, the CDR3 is TGTGCCAGCACCTTGGGGGGCTATGGCTACACCTTC.

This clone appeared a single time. CDR3 coding DNA: TGTGCCAGCAGCCGGGACAGTAACACTGAAGCTTTCTTT. Translation: CASSRDSNTEAFF. The rearrangement links TRBV6-4 to TRBJ1-1; TRBD1 agrees at 7 bases. Trimming took 6 bases from V and 2 from J; bases not matched to a gene: 3. CDR1 is MRHNA and CDR2 is SNTAGT in the germline V gene. The CDR3 runs 13 residues.